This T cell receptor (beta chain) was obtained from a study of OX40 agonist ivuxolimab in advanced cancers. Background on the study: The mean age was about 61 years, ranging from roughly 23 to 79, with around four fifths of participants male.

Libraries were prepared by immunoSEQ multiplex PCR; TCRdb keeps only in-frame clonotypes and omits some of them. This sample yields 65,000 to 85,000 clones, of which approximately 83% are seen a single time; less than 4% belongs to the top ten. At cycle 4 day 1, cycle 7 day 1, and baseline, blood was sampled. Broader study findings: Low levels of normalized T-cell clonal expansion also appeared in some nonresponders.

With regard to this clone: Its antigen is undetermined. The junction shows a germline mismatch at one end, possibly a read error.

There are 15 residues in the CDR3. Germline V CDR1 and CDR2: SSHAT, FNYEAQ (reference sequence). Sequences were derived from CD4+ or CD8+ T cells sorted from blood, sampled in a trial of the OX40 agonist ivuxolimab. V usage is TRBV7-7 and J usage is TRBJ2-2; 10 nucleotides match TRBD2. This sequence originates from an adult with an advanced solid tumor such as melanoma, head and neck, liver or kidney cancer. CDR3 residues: CASSPLAGVIGELFF. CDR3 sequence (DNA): TGTGCTAGCAGCCCTCTAGCGGGAGTCATCGGGGAGCTGTTTTTT.